This TCR beta chain was recovered during a study of cytomegalovirus exposure and HLA in healthy donors. Primers included in the PCR were 60 Vbeta and 13 Jbeta primers. Using immunoSEQ multiplex PCR, the repertoire was profiled, and TCRdb retains in-frame clones only, with some absent. The sample spans 130,000 to 150,000 clones; the ten largest clones claim 1.5% to 2%. This TCR was recovered from a woman aged 45-65 years in good health and CMV-seronegative. The sequenced sample was PBMCs.

CDR3 nucleotides: TGCAACTCAACCTACGAGCAGTACTTC. The encoded protein is CNSTYEQYF. The chain joins TRBV20-1 to TRBJ2-7; the D is unclear. This CDR3 is 9 amino acids long. CDR1 and CDR2 (germline): DFQATT, SNEGSKA (reference sequence).